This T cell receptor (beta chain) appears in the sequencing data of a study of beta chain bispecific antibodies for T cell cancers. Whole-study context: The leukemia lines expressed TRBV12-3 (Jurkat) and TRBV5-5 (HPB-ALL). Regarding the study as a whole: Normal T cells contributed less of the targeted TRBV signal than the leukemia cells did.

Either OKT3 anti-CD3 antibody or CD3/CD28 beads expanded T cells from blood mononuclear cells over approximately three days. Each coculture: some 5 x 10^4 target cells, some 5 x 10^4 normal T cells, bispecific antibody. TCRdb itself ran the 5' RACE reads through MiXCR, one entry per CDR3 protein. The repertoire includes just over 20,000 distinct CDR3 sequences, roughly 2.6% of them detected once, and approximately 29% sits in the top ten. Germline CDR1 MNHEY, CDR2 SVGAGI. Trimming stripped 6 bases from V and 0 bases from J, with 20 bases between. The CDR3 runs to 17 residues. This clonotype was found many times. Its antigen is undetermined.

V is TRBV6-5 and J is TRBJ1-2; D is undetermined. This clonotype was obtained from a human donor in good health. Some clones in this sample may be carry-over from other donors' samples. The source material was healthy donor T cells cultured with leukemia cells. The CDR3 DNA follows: TGTGCCAGCAGCCCCCTCGGAGACCGGTTCTCTAACTATGGCTACACCTTC. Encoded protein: CASSPLGDRFSNYGYTF.